This TCR beta chain was captured by sequencing in a study of cytomegalovirus exposure and HLA in healthy donors. On the study more broadly: Unique TCR beta sequences numbering about 100 million came from around 180 million T cells in an earlier analysis. Study-wide findings and caveats: The CMV antigen specificity of three CMV-associated chains was confirmed through in vitro analysis.

This CDR3 is built from 15 residues. The germline V gene has CDR1 SGHTA and CDR2 FQGNSA. Trimming removed 8 bases from V and 1 base from J, with 15 bases in between. Researchers ran the PCR with 60 Vbeta and 13 Jbeta primers. Clones were sequenced by immunoSEQ multiplex PCR, and TCRdb holds only the in-frame ones, with some missing. The sample has about 220,000 clones; roughly 82% are singletons. With respect to this clone: Its cognate antigen is unknown.

Source material: PBMCs. The rearrangement uses TRBV7-2 and TRBJ2-4, with a tentative D call TRBD2 (7 bases). The sequence came from a woman in her forties in good health and CMV-seropositive. The CDR3 coding sequence is TGTGCCAGCGAGGGGGGGGGCGCGGCCAAAAACATTCAGTACTTC. Translation: CASEGGGAAKNIQYF.